This TCR beta chain was found in a study of T cell changes during pregnancy in multiple sclerosis. The repertoire was sequenced with immunoSEQ multiplex PCR; TCRdb's copy has only in-frame clones and lacks some. The repertoire holds just under 65,000 clones, with 93% as singletons. Germline loops: CDR1 SGHVS, CDR2 FNYEAQ. Trimming cost V 4 bases and J 8 bases; bases outside gene matches: 10. The CDR3 totals 17 residues. The V call is TRBV7-6, the J call TRBJ2-1, with 14 bases aligning to TRBD2. This receptor was identified in a female donor with multiple sclerosis, enrolled in a pregnancy study. The sample was CD8+ T cells from peripheral blood mononuclear cells, taken in the second trimester of pregnancy. The CDR3 is CASSSPSGTSGSHEQFF. DNA of the CDR3: TGTGCCAGCAGCTCGCCGTCCGGGACTAGCGGGAGCCATGAGCAGTTCTTC.